The 17 T cell receptor beta chains in this list originate from one sample, sequenced in a study of blood T cell repertoires in COVID-19. Assay used: immunoSEQ multiplex PCR; TCRdb lists only in-frame clones, some missing. The repertoire includes 60,000 or so clones, roughly 90% of them detected once, and around an eighth sits in the top ten. Sequencing used peripheral blood. The receptors originated from a woman aged 60-75 years with active COVID-19.

This clone is a singleton in its sample. This sequence joins TRBV6-5 and TRBJ2-3; 7 nucleotides line up with TRBD2. J was trimmed by 4 bases and V by 2 bases; bases with no gene match: 9. The CDR3 totals 16 residues. Germline V gene data show CDR1 as MNHEY and CDR2 as SVGAGI. CDR3 DNA sequence: TGTGCCAGCAGTTACCTGGCGGGGGTCCTCCCAGATACGCAGTATTTT. Encoded protein: CASSYLAGVLPDTQYF.

The rearrangement links TRBV5-7 to TRBJ1-5; D possibly corresponds to TRBD1 (5 bases). TRBV5-7 is identified as an open reading frame with a role that is uncertain. The length of the CDR3 is 17 residues. V shed 0 bases and J shed 4 bases, with 17 bases lying between them. The CDR3 reads CASSLEWGPSINQPQHF. The CDR3 bases are TGTGCCAGCAGCTTGGAGTGGGGCCCGTCCATTAATCAGCCCCAGCATTTT.

The V gene is TRBV30, the J gene TRBJ1-1; the D gene is possibly TRBD1 (6 bases). Germline V gives CDR1 GTSNPN, CDR2 SVGIG (reference sequence). Trimming pared 5 bases from V and 2 bases from J, leaving 15 bases between. CDR3 length: 14 residues. CDR3 protein: CAWGPGQRNTEAFF. CDR3 sequence (DNA): TGTGCCTGGGGGCCTGGACAGAGAAACACTGAAGCTTTCTTT. Based on the CDR3 plus reference TRBV30 and TRBJ1-1, the full variable domain is SQTIHQWPATLVQPVGSPLSLECTVEGTSNPNLYWYRQAAGRGLQLLFYSVGIGQISSEVPQNLSASRPQDRQFILSSKKLLLSDSGFYLCAWGPGQRNTEAFFGQGTRLTVV.

The rearrangement joins TRBV18 to TRBJ1-3; D call uncertain. The CDR3 is 14 amino acids. The V end was cut by 5 bases, the J end by 0 bases, with 8 bases between. Germline assignment: CDR1 KGHSH and CDR2 LQKENI. The CDR3 nucleotides read TGTGCCAGCTCAATCGGGAGCTCTGGAAACACCATATATTTT. Its translation: CASSIGSSGNTIYF.

The rearrangement uses TRBV3-1 (or the pseudogene TRBV3-2) and TRBJ2-2; maybe TRBD2 (6 bases). The CDR3 runs to 16 residues. CDR1 is LGHDT and CDR2 is YNNKEL in the germline V gene (reference sequence). V lost 1 base, J lost 7 bases, and 16 bases lay in between. The CDR3: CASSQGFAGLGGELFF. The CDR3 nucleotides read TGTGCCAGCAGCCAAGGATTTGCGGGGCTGGGCGGGGAGCTGTTTTTT.

The chain carries TRBV18 and TRBJ1-1; D remains unclear. The V and J ends lost 2 bases and 2 bases respectively, with 9 bases between them. CDR1 and CDR2 from the germline V gene are KGHSH and LQKENI. There are 14 residues in the CDR3. CDR3 region: CASSPETANTEAFF. Written as DNA, the CDR3 is TGTGCCAGCTCACCAGAAACAGCCAACACTGAAGCTTTCTTT.

This clone appeared once. The chain recombines TRBV6-2 or TRBV6-3 with TRBJ1-2; D uncertain. Germline lookup yields CDR1 MNHEY and CDR2 SVGEGT. V was shortened by 5 bases and J by 3 bases, with 10 bases between the two germline ends. CDR3 length: 13 amino acids. The CDR3 here is CASSRGRDYGYTF. The DNA of the CDR3 is TGTGCCAGCAGTCGAGGTCGCGACTATGGCTACACCTTC.

The gene calls are TRBV7-6 and TRBJ1-1; TRBD1 might be the D (6 bases). V lost 8 bases, J lost 3 bases, and 19 bases lay in between. Per germline, CDR1 SGHVS and CDR2 FNYEAQ. The CDR3 totals 15 residues. CDR3 DNA sequence: TGTGCCAGCTCTGGACAGAACCTGGGGTACACTGAAGCTTTCTTT. It codes for CASSGQNLGYTEAFF.

This chain joins TRBV7-2 and TRBJ1-6; no clear D gene. CDR1 is SGHTA, CDR2 FQGNSA, per germline. Trimming stripped 7 bases from V and 7 bases from J, with 17 bases between. The CDR3 has 15 residues. CDR3 residues: CASNVSELGNSPLHF. For the CDR3, the DNA is TGTGCCAGCAATGTTAGCGAACTGGGGAATTCACCCCTCCACTTT. Together with reference TRBV7-2 and TRBJ1-6, the CDR3 gives the full variable domain: GAGVSQSPSNKVTEKGKDVELRCDPISGHTALYWYRQSLGQGLEFLIYFQGNSAPDKSGLPSDRFSAERTGGSVSTLTIQRTQQEDSAVYLCASNVSELGNSPLHFGNGTRLTVT.

The rearrangement joins TRBV2 to TRBJ1-5; maybe TRBD1 (6 bases). V was clipped by 6 bases and J by 0 bases, with 9 bases between them. Germline lookup yields CDR1 SNHLY and CDR2 FYNNEI. The CDR3 has 14 amino acids. The CDR3 loop reads CASSRTDSNQPQHF. In DNA, the CDR3 is TGTGCCAGCAGCCGGACAGATAGCAATCAGCCCCAGCATTTT.

The J gene is TRBJ2-7, the V gene TRBV5-8, with 9 bases matching TRBD1. The V and J ends lost 5 bases and 4 bases, in that order; junction bases with no gene match: 10. Germline V gene sequence: CDR1 SGHTS, CDR2 YDEGEE. The CDR3 sequence is 15 residues long. As DNA, the CDR3 is TGTGCCAGCAGTTTCGCCGGGACAGGGAGGTACGAGCAGTACTTC. This encodes CASSFAGTGRYEQYF.

CDR3 nucleotides: TGTGCCAGCAATAGACAGGTTAGGACTGAAGCTTTCTTT. This encodes CASNRQVRTEAFF. This chain uses TRBV6-5 with TRBJ1-1; possibly TRBD1 for D (6 bases). CDR1 and CDR2 (germline): MNHEY, SVGAGI. The CDR3 totals 13 residues. V was cut by 7 bases and J by 5 bases, with 14 bases left in between.

The CDR3 here is CASGQTDRGNSPLHF. CDR3 nucleotides: TGTGCTAGTGGCCAAACAGACAGGGGTAATTCACCCCTCCACTTT. The chain carries TRBV12-5 and TRBJ1-6; 8 bases are shared with TRBD1. CDR1 is LGHNT and CDR2 is FRNRAP in the germline V gene. CDR3 length: 15 residues. The junction had 7 bases not matched to a gene; V was cut back by 6 bases and J by 6 bases.

The chain links TRBV29-1 to TRBJ1-2; the match to TRBD1 covers 7 bases. With V trimmed by 4 bases and J by 3 bases, 2 bases remained unmatched. Germline V CDR1 and CDR2: SQVTM, ANQGSEA. CDR3 size: 12 residues. CDR3 protein: CSVVTGDYGYTF. In DNA form, the CDR3 reads TGCAGCGTTGTAACAGGGGACTATGGCTACACCTTC.

In its sample, this clone was seen once. The chain has TRBV6-5 and TRBJ2-7, with D possibly being TRBD1 (5 bases). The CDR3 runs to 13 residues. In germline, CDR1 is MNHEY, CDR2 SVGAGI. Trimming shortened V by 2 bases and J by 5 bases, and 10 bases separated the two germline ends. The DNA for the CDR3 is TGTGCCAGCAGTTACGGGGCGGACAACGAGCAGTACTTC. Translating gives CASSYGADNEQYF.

This rearrangement joins TRBV11-2 to TRBJ1-2; perhaps TRBD1 as D (5 bases). CDR3 length: 14 residues. V was shortened by 4 bases and J by 5 bases, with 14 bases between the two germline ends. Germline V gene data show CDR1 as SGHAT and CDR2 as FQNNGV. CDR3 in DNA: TGTGCCAGCAGCTCAATCGGGGGAGAATATGGCTACACCTTC. Its protein product is CASSSIGGEYGYTF.

This sequence joins TRBV5-1 and TRBJ2-5, with 8 bases identical to TRBD1. The CDR3 is 15 residues long. CDR1 SGHRS and CDR2 YFSETQ come from the germline V gene. With 2 bases clipped from V and 1 base from J, the junction kept 4 bases outside the gene matches. The CDR3 bases are TGCGCCAGCAGCTTAGGACAGGGTCCCCAAGAGACCCAGTACTTC. Amino acid sequence: CASSLGQGPQETQYF.